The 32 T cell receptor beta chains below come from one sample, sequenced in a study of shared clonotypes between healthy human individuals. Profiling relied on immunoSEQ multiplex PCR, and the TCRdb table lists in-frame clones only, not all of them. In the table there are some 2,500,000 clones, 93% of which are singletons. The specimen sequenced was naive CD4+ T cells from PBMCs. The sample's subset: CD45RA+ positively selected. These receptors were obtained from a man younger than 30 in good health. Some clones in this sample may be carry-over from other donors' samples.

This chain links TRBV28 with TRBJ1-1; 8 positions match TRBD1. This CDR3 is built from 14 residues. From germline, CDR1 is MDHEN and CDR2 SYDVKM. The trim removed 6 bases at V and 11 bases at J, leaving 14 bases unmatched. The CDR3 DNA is TGTGCCAGCAGCCGAGATATTCAGGGGGCCAATGCTTTCTTT. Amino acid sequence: CASSRDIQGANAFF.

The CDR3 is CASSGDFVSYNEQFF. The CDR3 DNA sequence: TGTGCCAGCAGTGGGGACTTTGTCTCCTACAATGAGCAGTTCTTC. The genes are TRBV6-1 and TRBJ2-1; D possibly corresponds to TRBD2 (6 bases). Deletions cut 4 bases from V and 0 bases from J, with 10 bases between. The CDR3 runs 15 residues. Germline assignment: CDR1 MNHNS and CDR2 SASEGT.

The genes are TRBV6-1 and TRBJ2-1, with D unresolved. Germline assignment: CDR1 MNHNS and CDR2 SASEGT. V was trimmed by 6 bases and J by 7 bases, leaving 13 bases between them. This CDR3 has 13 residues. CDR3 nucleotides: TGTGCCAGCAGCGGACGTGTTGGGAATGAGCAGTTCTTC. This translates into CASSGRVGNEQFF.

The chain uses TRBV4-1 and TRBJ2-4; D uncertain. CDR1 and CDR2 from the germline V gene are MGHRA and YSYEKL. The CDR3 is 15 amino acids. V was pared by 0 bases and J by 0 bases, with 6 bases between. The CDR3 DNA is TGCGCCAGCAGCCAAGATGAGGTAGCCAAAAACATTCAGTACTTC. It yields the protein CASSQDEVAKNIQYF.

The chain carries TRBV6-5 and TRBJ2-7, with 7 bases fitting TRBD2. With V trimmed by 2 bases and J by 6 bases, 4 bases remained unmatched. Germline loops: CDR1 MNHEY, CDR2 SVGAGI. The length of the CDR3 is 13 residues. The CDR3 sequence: CASSYSTSAEQYF. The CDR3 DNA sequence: TGTGCCAGCAGTTACAGTACTAGCGCCGAGCAGTACTTC.

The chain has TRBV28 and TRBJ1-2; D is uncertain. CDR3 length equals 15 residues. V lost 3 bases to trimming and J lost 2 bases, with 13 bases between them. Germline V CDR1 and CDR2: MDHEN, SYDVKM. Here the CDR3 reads CASSLEPGRNYGYTF. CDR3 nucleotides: TGTGCCAGCAGTTTGGAGCCAGGACGGAACTATGGCTACACCTTC.

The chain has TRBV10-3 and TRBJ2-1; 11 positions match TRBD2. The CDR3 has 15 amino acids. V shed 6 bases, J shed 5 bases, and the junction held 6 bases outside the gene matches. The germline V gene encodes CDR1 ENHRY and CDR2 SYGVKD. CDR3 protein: CAIRELGLADNEQFF. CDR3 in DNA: TGTGCCATCAGGGAACTGGGACTAGCGGACAATGAGCAGTTCTTC.

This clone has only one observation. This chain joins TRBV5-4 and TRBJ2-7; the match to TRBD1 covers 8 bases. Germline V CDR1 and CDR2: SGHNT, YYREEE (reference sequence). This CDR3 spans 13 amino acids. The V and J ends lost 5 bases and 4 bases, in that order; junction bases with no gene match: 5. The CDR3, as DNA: TGTGCCAGCAGAGAAGGACAGGGTTACGAGCAGTACTTC. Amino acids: CASREGQGYEQYF. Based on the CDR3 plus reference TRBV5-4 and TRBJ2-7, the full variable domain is ETGVTQSPTHLIKTRGQQVTLRCSSQSGHNTVSWYQQALGQGPQFIFQYYREEENGRGNFPPRFSGLQFPNYSSELNVNALELDDSALYLCASREGQGYEQYFGPGTRLTVT.

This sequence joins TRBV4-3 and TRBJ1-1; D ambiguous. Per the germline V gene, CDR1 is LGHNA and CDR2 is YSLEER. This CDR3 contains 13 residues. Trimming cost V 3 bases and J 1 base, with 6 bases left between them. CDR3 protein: CASSQAANTEAFF. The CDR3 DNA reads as TGCGCCAGCAGCCAGGCCGCGAACACTGAAGCTTTCTTT.

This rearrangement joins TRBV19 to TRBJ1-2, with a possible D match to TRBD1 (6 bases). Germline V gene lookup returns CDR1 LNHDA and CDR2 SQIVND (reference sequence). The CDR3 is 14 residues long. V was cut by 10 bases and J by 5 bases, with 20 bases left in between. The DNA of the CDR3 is TGTGCCACCTGGGGGGTGACAGGCTTGTATGGCTACACCTTC. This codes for CATWGVTGLYGYTF.

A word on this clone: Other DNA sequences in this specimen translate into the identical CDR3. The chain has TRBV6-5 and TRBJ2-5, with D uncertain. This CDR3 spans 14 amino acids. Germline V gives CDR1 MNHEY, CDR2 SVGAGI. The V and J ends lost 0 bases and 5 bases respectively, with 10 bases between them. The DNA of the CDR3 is TGTGCCAGCAGTTACTCGAGTTATAGCGAGACCCAGTACTTC. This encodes CASSYSSYSETQYF.

CDR3 protein: CASSITGTKNIQYF. CDR3 sequence (DNA): TGTGCCAGTAGTATAACAGGGACCAAAAACATTCAGTACTTC. V and J are TRBV19 and TRBJ2-4; maybe TRBD1 (6 bases). This CDR3 has 14 amino acids. In germline, CDR1 is LNHDA, CDR2 SQIVND (reference sequence). Trimming cost V 2 bases and J 2 bases, with 7 bases left between them. Using reference TRBV19 and TRBJ2-4 for the parts outside the CDR3, the full variable domain is DGGITQSPKYLFRKEGQNVTLSCEQNLNHDAMYWYRQDPGQGLRLIYYSQIVNDFQKGDIAEGYSVSREKKESFPLTVTSAQKNPTAFYLCASSITGTKNIQYFGAGTRLSVL.

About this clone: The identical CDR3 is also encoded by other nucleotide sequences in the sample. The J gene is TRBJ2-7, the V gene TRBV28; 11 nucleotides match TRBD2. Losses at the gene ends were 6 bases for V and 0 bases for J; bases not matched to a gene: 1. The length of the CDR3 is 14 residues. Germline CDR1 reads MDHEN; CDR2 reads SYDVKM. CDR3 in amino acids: CASRTSGSSYEQYF. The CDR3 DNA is TGTGCCAGCAGAACTAGCGGGAGCTCCTACGAGCAGTACTTC.

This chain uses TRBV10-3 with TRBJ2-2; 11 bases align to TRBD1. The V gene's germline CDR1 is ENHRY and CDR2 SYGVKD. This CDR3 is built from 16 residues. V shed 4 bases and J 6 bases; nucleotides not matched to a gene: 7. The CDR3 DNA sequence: TGTGCCATCAGTGCCCGGGACAGGGGGACGGCCGGGGAGCTGTTTTTT. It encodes CAISARDRGTAGELFF.

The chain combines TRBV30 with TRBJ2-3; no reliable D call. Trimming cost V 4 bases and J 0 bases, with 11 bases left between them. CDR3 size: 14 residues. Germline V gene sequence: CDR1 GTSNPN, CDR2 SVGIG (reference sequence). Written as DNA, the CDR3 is TGTGCCTGGACCTTGGGCATTAGCACAGATACGCAGTATTTT. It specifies CAWTLGISTDTQYF.

Here the CDR3 DNA reads TGTGCCAGCACCCAGGGGGGGCTCCAAGAGACCCAGTACTTC. This codes for CASTQGGLQETQYF. V gene TRBV28 combines with J gene TRBJ2-5; TRBD1 or TRBD2 may be the D gene (7 bases each). The CDR3 is 14 amino acids. Per germline, CDR1 MDHEN and CDR2 SYDVKM. The V gene lost 7 bases and the J gene lost 1 base, with 13 bases spanning the gap. Complete variable domain (other parts from reference TRBV28 and TRBJ2-5): DVKVTQSSRYLVKRTGEKVFLECVQDMDHENMFWYRQDPGLGLRLIYFSYDVKMKEKGDIPEGYSVSREKKERFSLILESASTNQTSMYLCASTQGGLQETQYFGPGTRLLVL.

This CDR3 is CASSPRTSGSYEQFF. CDR3 bases: TGTGCCAGCAGTCCCAGGACTAGCGGGAGCTATGAGCAGTTCTTC. The chain recombines TRBV27 with TRBJ2-1; 13 nucleotides match TRBD2. V was clipped by 5 bases and J by 8 bases; unmatched bases: 6. The CDR3 length is 15 residues. CDR1 and CDR2 from the germline V gene are MNHEY and SMNVEV (reference sequence).

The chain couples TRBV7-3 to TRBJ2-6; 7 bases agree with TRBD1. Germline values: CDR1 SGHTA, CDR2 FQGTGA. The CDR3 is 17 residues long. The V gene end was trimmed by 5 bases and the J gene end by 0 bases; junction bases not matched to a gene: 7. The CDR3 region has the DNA TGTGCCAGCAGCAAAGGACAGGACCCCTCTGGGGCCAACGTCCTGACTTTC. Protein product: CASSKGQDPSGANVLTF.

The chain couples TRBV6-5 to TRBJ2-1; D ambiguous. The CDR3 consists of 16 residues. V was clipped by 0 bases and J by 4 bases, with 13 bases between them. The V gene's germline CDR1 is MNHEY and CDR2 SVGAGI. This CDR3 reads CASSYSGVAQYNEQFF. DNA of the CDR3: TGTGCCAGCAGTTACTCGGGCGTAGCACAGTACAATGAGCAGTTCTTC.

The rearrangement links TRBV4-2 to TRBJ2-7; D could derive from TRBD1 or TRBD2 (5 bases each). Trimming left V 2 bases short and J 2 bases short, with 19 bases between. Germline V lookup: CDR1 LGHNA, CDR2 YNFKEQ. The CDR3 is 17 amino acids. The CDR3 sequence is CASSQSFVGERTYEQYF. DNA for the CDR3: TGTGCCAGCAGCCAAAGTTTCGTAGGGGAGAGGACCTACGAGCAGTACTTC.

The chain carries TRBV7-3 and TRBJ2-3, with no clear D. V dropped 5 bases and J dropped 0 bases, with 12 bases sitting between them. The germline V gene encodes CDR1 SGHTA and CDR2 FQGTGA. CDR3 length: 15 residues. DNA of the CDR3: TGTGCCAGCAGCCTTGCGTCGGTTAGCACAGATACGCAGTATTTT. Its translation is CASSLASVSTDTQYF.

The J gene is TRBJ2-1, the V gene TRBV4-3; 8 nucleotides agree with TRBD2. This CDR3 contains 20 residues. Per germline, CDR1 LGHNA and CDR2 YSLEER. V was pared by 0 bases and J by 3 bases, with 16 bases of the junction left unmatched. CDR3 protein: CASSQDVWSSGSAGYNEQFF. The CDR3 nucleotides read TGCGCCAGCAGCCAAGATGTATGGTCTAGCGGGTCCGCGGGCTACAATGAGCAGTTCTTC.

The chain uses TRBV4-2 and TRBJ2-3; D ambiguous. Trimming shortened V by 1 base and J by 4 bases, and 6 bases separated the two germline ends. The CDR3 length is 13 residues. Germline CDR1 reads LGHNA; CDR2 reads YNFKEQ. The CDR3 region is CASSQGSADTQYF. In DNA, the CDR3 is TGTGCCAGCAGCCAAGGGAGCGCAGATACGCAGTATTTT.

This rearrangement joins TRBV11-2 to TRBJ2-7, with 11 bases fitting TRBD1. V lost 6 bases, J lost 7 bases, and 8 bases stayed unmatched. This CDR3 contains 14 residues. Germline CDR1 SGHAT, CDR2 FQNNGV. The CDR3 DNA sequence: TGTGCCAGCAGTTCAGGACAGGGGGCTCGTGAGCAGTACTTC. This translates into CASSSGQGAREQYF.

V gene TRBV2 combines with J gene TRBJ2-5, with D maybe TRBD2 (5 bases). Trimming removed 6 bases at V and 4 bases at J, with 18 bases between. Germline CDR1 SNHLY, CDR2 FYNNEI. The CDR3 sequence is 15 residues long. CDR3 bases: TGTGCCAGCAGCGAACCCCGCGGGCGTCCAGAGACCCAGTACTTC. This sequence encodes CASSEPRGRPETQYF.

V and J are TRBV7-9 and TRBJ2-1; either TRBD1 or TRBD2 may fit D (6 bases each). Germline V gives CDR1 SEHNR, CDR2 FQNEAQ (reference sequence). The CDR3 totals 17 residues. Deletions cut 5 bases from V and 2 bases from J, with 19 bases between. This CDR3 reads CASSPRGHRLTYNEQFF. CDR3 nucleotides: TGTGCCAGCAGCCCCCGGGGGCATCGTTTGACCTACAATGAGCAGTTCTTC.

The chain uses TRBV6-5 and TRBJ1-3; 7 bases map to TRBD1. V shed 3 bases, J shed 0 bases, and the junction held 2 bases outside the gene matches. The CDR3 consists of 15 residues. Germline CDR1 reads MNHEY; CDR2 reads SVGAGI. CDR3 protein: CASSYDRDSGNTIYF. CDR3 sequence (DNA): TGTGCCAGCAGTTATGACAGGGACTCTGGAAACACCATATATTTT.

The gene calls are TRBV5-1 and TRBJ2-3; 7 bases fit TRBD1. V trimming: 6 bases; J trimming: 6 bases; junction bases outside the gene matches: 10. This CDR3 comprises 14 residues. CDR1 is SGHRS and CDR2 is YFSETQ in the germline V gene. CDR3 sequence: CASTRVLGGDTQYF. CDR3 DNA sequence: TGCGCCAGCACGAGGGTCCTAGGGGGCGATACGCAGTATTTT.

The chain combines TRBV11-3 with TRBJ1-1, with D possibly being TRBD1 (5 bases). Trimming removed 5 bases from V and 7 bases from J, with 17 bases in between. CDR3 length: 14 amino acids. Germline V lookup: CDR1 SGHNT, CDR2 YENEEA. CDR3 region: CASSQRGPPSEAFF. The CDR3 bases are TGTGCCAGCAGCCAAAGGGGCCCCCCCAGTGAAGCTTTCTTT.

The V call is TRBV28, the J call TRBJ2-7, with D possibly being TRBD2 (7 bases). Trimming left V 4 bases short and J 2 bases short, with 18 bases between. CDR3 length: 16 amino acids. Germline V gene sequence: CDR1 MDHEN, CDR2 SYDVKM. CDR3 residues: CASSSAPGGRTYEQYF. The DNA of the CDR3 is TGTGCCAGCAGTTCTGCCCCGGGGGGCAGGACCTACGAGCAGTACTTC.

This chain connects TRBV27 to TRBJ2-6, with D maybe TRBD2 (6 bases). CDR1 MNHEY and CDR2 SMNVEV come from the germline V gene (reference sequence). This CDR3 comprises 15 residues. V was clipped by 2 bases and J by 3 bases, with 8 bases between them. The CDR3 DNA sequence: TGTGCCAGCAGTTTAGGAGGGGTTGGGGCCAACGTCCTGACTTTC. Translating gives CASSLGGVGANVLTF.

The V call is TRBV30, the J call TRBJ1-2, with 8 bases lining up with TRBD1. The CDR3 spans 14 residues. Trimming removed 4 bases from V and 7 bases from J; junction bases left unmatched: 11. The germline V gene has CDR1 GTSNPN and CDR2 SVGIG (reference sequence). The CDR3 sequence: CAWTRQGRRLGYTF. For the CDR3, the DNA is TGTGCCTGGACCAGACAGGGGCGACGACTTGGCTACACCTTC. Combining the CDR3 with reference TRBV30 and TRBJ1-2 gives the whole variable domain SQTIHQWPATLVQPVGSPLSLECTVEGTSNPNLYWYRQAAGRGLQLLFYSVGIGQISSEVPQNLSASRPQDRQFILSSKKLLLSDSGFYLCAWTRQGRRLGYTFGSGTRLTVV.